The clone carrying this T cell receptor beta chain was seen repeatedly, ten times or more. This sample is drawn from a study of identical twins. A single record per CDR3 protein comes from TCRdb applying MiXCR to the 5' RACE reads. Here the sample spans a few hundred thousand distinct CDR3 sequences, approximately 8.3% being singletons. The CDR3 has 18 amino acids. The germline gives CDR1 MDHEN, CDR2 SYDVKM. V lost 6 bases to trimming and J lost 8 bases; unmatched junction nucleotides: 20. The same sample was also used in a study of yellow fever vaccine responses in identical twins.

What was sequenced was CD8+ T cells sorted from blood. The chain combines TRBV28 with TRBJ2-1, with TRBD2 matching over 9 bases. The source is a woman between 18 and 30 years old in good health. CDR3 DNA: TGTGCCAGCAGCTGGTACCGGCGGGAGGGCCGGTCGGCCGATGAGCAGTTCTTC. Residues: CASSWYRREGRSADEQFF.